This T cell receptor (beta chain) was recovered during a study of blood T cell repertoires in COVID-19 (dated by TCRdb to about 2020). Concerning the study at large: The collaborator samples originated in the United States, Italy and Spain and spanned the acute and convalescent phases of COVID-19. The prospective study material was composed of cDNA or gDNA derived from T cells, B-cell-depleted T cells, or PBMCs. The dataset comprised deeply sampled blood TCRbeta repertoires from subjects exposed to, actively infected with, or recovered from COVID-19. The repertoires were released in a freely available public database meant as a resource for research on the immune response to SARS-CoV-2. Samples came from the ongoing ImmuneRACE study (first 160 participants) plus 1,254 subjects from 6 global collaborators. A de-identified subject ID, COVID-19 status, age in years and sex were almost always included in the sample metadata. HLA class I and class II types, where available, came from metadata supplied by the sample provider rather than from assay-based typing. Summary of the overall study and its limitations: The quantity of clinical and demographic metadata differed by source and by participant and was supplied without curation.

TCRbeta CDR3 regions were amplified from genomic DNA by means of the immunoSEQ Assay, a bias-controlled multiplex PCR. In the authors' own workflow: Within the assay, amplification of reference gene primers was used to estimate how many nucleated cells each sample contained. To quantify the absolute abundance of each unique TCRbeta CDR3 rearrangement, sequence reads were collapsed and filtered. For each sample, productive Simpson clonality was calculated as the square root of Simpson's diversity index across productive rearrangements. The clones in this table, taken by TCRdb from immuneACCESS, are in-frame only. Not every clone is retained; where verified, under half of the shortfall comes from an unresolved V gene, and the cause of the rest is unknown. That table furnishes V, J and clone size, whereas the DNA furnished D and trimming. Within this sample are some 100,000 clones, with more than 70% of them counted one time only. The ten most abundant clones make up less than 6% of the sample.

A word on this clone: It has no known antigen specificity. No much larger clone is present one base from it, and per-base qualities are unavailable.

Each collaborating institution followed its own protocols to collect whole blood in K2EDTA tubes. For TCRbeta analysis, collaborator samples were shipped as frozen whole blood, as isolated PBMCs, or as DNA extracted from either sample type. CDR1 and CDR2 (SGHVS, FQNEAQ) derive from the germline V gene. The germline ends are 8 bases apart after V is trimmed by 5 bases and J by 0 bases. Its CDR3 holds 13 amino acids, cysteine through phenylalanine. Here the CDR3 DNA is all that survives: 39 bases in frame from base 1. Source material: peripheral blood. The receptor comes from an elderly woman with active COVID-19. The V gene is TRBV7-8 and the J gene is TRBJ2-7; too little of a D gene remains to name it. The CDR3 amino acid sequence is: CASSVLGSYEQYF. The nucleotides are TGTGCCAGCAGCGTACTCGGCTCCTACGAGCAGTACTTC.